This paragraph covers one T cell receptor beta chain sequence. It has no known antigen specificity. The germline gene is not matched at one end of the junction; a read error may be the cause. TCR beta CDR3 regions were amplified from RNA transcripts. For the first round of RT-PCR on the TCR CDR3, the HTBI primer set was used together with the Qiagen OneStep RT-PCR kit. The libraries were constructed in a second round of multiplex PCR and then size-selected and purified. Sequencing of the libraries was done on an Illumina HiSeq2000 using paired-end 100 bp reads. As for how the authors treated the data: SOAPnuke was used to process the raw data, removing reads that contained adapters or uncalled bases, had a mean Phred below 15, or lacked an exact match to the constant primer or identifier. High-quality paired reads were merged with COPE v1.2.5, and unique nucleotide sequences were defined as clonotypes. MiTCR v1.1 was used to align clonotypes to the IMGT TRBV, TRBD and TRBJ reference segments. Analysis was restricted to V-J combinations with a frequency above 0.0001, which covered roughly 99% of repertoires. The TCS score was defined as F50 (clonal expansion) divided by E x V (chaos), with BLOSUM62-based TCRdist calculated between CDR3 peptides within each V-J. Welch's t-statistics and random forest reduced fewer than 600 V-J features to some 14, which were used in a naive Bayes classifier (R e1071). The similarity between thyroid and blood repertoires was quantified using the Morisita-Horn index. TCRdb reworked the public reads: Q25 trimming with fastp, MiXCR clone assembly, productive beta chains retained. Rows with one shared CDR3 protein collapse into an entry with the most common genes and DNA. None of the V and J calls come from the authors' own analysis; TCRdb made them. Within this sample are a few hundred thousand distinct CDR3 sequences, with 40% to 55% of them counted one time only. Around 7.7% of the sample lies in the top ten.

The data derive from a study of T cells in Graves' hyperthyroidism and ophthalmopathy (dated 2019 in TCRdb). General notes on the study: To identify distinguishing TCR V-J signatures, a discovery cohort of about a hundred patients was used, comprising 43 with Graves' ophthalmopathy and around 60 with stable Graves' hyperthyroidism. After blood sampling, hyperthyroidism patients were treated with methimazole at a starting dose of 30 mg daily, and ophthalmopathy patients were treated with high-dose intravenous methylprednisolone. In addition, the study compared T-cell repertoires in thyroid tissue and in blood from six Graves' hyperthyroidism patients. An independent validation cohort of under 20 hyperthyroidism patients and approximately 16 patients who later progressed to ophthalmopathy tested prospective prediction of ophthalmopathy. For training and testing, the 100 or so patients in the discovery cohort were randomly divided in a 7:3 ratio. According to the paper, TCR Vbeta CDR3 sequencing was carried out on 135 peripheral blood samples, which came from fewer than 50 ophthalmopathy, some 73 hyperthyroidism and approximately 17 progressor patients.

Results and caveats for the whole study, not just this receptor: Blood samples also contained most of the expanded thyroid clonotypes (frequency above 0.001), which suggests that blood repertoires may reflect thyroid immune responses. In validation, progression to ophthalmopathy was predicted by the model with nearly 71% sensitivity and 72.22% specificity, a median of roughly 6.4 months before onset. No statistical method was used to set the sample size in advance, and investigators knew the group allocation. Ophthalmopathy was separated from stable hyperthyroidism by a 13 V-J signature model, with approximately 89% sensitivity and approximately 81% specificity obtained in cross-validation and 80%/75% obtained in testing.

The germline V gene (reference sequence) supplies CDR1 SGHKS and CDR2 YYEKEE. Taken from cysteine to phenylalanine, the CDR3 has 14 residues. Of the read, only the CDR3 DNA is kept; its 42 bases are in frame from base 1. Graves' hyperthyroidism was defined as stable when no progression to ophthalmopathy occurred over 18 months of follow-up. Hyperthyroidism patients were newly diagnosed, with disease duration under 2 months, and aged 18 to 65 years. Any patient with an uncontrolled infection, another autoimmune disease, pregnancy or lactation was excluded. Diagnoses were established on the basis of clinical symptoms, serum thyroxine and TRAb, thyroid ultrasound, and orbital computed tomography. Trizol reagent was used to extract total RNA, and RNA quality was then checked on an Agilent 2100 Bioanalyzer.

Sequencing was performed on peripheral blood or thyroid tissue (not recorded which). The V and J segments used are TRBV5-5 and TRBJ1-2; the best D guess is TRBD1, with 5 bases matching. The TCR was taken from a woman aged 18-30 years with Graves' hyperthyroidism. The DNA sequence reads TGTGCCTGCAGCCAAGAGTCAGGGCCCTATGGCTACACCTTC. This encodes CACSQESGPYGYTF.